The 3 T cell receptor beta chains given below trace back to one sample, sequenced in a study of T cells in localized non-small cell lung cancer. Produced via immunoSEQ multiplex PCR; TCRdb's table is partial and in-frame only. The table lists 1,500 to 2,000 clones, approximately 22% of them singletons, with about 23% in the top ten. The sample consisted of normal lung tissue next to the tumor, taken before any cancer treatment. Source of these receptors: a man aged 40 to 69 with stage I lung adenocarcinoma.

The table lists this clone with a few counts. The chain carries TRBV29-1 and TRBJ2-1, with D possibly being TRBD1 (5 bases). Trimming took 4 bases from V and 7 from J, leaving 14 bases between them. Germline values: CDR1 SQVTM, CDR2 ANQGSEA. This CDR3 comprises 13 residues. CDR3 loop: CSVGGEVRNEQFF. CDR3 DNA: TGCAGCGTTGGGGGCGAGGTGAGGAATGAGCAGTTCTTC.

This clone was found a few times. V gene TRBV29-1 combines with J gene TRBJ2-1; 9 bases map to TRBD1. This CDR3 is 14 amino acids long. Germline V gene data show CDR1 as SQVTM and CDR2 as ANQGSEA. J lost 5 bases, V lost 8 bases, and 10 bases had no gene match. The CDR3 DNA reads TGCAGCTTTCAACCGGGACAGGGCAACAATGAGCAGTTCTTC. Translating it yields CSFQPGQGNNEQFF.

V and J are TRBV11-3 and TRBJ1-1, with D uncertain. The germline V and J ends were trimmed by 3 bases and 0 bases, with 8 bases remaining between them. Germline-derived CDR1 and CDR2 are SGHNT and YENEEA. This CDR3 is built from 14 residues. The CDR3, as DNA: TGTGCCAGCAGCTTCGGAGAGCTGAACACTGAAGCTTTCTTT. It specifies CASSFGELNTEAFF.